Here is one T cell receptor beta chain with its context. The antigen is not known. This CDR3 is built from 13 residues. CDR1 is GTSNPN and CDR2 is SVGIG in the germline V gene (reference sequence). V lost 4 bases and J 8 bases, leaving 17 bases between the germline ends. The data stem from a study of CD4+ T cells in melanoma. TCRdb keeps only in-frame clones here, not all; method: immunoSEQ multiplex PCR. Found here are some 9,500 clones, 55% to 75% of them singletons; the top ten hold about 16%. Study results and limitations: Neoantigen-specific CD4+ T cells in melanoma reportedly had diverse differentiation states. CD8+ T cell, macrophage and B cell function reportedly correlated with neoantigen-specific CD4+ T cells.

The source material was cells from a culture (not recorded whether cultured in vitro). The chain links TRBV30 to TRBJ1-2, with D perhaps TRBD1 (6 bases). The TCR sequence derives from a human donor with melanoma. This chain's CDR3 is CAWNRALSRGYTF. CDR3 coding DNA: TGTGCCTGGAACAGGGCTCTCTCTCGCGGCTACACCTTC.